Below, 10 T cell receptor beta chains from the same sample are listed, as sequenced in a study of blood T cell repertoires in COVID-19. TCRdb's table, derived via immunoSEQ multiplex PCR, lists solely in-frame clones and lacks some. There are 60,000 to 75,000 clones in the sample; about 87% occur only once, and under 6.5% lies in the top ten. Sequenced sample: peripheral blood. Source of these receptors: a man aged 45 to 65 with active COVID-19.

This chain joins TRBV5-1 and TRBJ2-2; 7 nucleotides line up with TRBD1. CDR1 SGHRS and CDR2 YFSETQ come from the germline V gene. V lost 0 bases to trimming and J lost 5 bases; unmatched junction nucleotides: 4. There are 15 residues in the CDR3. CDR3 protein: CASSLEGGRTGELFF. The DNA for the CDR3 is TGCGCCAGCAGCTTGGAAGGGGGCAGGACCGGGGAGCTGTTTTTT.

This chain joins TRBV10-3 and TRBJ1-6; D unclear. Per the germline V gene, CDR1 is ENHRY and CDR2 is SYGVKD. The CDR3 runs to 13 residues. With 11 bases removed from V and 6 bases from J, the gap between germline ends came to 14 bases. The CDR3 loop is CASQRGLNSPLHF. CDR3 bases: TGTGCCTCCCAGAGAGGTCTTAATTCACCCCTCCACTTT.

CDR3 region: CASFPGTILQETQYF. The CDR3 DNA sequence: TGTGCCAGCTTTCCCGGGACTATACTCCAAGAGACCCAGTACTTC. This sequence joins TRBV6-6 and TRBJ2-5, with 7 bases fitting TRBD2. The CDR3 totals 15 residues. CDR1 MNHNY and CDR2 SVGAGI come from the germline V gene (reference sequence). The ends lost 8 bases at V and 1 base at J; junction bases unmatched: 10.

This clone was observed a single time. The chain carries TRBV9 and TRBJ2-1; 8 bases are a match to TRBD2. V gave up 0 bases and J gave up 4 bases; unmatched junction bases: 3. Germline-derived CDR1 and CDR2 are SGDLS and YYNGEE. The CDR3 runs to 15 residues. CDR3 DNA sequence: TGTGCCAGCAGCGTAGATCAGCGGGAGTACAATGAGCAGTTCTTC. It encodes CASSVDQREYNEQFF. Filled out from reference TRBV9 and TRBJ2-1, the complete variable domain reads DSGVTQTPKHLITATGQRVTLRCSPRSGDLSVYWYQQSLDQGLQFLIQYYNGEERAKGNILERFSAQQFPDLHSELNLSSLELGDSALYFCASSVDQREYNEQFFGPGTRLTVL.

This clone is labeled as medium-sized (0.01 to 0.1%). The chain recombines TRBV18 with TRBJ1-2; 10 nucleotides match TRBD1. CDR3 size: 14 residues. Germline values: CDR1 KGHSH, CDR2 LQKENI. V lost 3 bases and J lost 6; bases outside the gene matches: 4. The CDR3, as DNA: TGTGCCAGCTCACCGGGACAGGGGCTTCATGGCTACACCTTC. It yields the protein CASSPGQGLHGYTF.

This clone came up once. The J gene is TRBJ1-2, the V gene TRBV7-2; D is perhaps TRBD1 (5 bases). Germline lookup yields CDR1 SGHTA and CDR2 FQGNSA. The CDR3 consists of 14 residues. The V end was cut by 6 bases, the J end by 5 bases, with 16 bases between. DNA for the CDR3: TGTGCCAGCAGACAACCTGGGGCGAAATATGGCTACACCTTC. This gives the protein CASRQPGAKYGYTF. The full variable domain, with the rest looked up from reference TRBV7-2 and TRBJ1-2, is GAGVSQSPSNKVTEKGKDVELRCDPISGHTALYWYRQSLGQGLEFLIYFQGNSAPDKSGLPSDRFSAERTGGSVSTLTIQRTQQEDSAVYLCASRQPGAKYGYTFGSGTRLTVV.

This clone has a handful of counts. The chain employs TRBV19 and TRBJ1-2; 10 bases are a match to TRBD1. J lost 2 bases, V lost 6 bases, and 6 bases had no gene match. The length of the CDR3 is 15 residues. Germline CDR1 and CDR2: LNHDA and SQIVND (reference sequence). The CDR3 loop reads CASSTKTGGNYGYTF. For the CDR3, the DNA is TGTGCCAGTAGCACAAAGACAGGGGGCAACTATGGCTACACCTTC. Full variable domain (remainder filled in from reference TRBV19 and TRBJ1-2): DGGITQSPKYLFRKEGQNVTLSCEQNLNHDAMYWYRQDPGQGLRLIYYSQIVNDFQKGDIAEGYSVSREKKESFPLTVTSAQKNPTAFYLCASSTKTGGNYGYTFGSGTRLTVV.

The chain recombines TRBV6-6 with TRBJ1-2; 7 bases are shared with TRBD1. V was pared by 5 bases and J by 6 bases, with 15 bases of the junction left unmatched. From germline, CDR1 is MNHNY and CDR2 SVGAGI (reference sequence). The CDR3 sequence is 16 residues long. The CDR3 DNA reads TGTGCCAGCAGTCCAGGGACAGCTAGATGGGGCCATGGCTACACCTTC. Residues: CASSPGTARWGHGYTF.

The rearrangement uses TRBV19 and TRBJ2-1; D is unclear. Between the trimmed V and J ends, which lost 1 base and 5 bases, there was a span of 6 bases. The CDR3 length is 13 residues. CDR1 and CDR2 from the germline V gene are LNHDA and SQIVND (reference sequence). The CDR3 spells CASSIAPNNEQFF. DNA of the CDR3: TGTGCCAGTAGTATAGCCCCTAACAATGAGCAGTTCTTC.

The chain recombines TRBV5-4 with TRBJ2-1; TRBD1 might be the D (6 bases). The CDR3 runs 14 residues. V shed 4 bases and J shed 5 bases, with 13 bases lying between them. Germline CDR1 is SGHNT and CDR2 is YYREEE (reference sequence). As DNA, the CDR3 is TGTGCCAGCAGCCTACCGAGGGGGAACAATGAGCAGTTCTTC. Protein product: CASSLPRGNNEQFF.